This entry lists 22 T cell receptor beta chains sequenced from one sample in a study of blood T cells in healthy people across ages. Together with a sample-barcoded 5' primer, a J-beta primer mix was included in a second PCR lasting roughly 6 to 12 cycles. TCRdb fed the 5' RACE reads into MiXCR, producing one record per CDR3 protein. The sample carries 700,000 to 950,000 distinct CDR3 sequences, roughly 60% recorded once. The sequencing input was blood. All receptors derive from a man under 40 in good health.

There are a few counts of this clonotype. V usage is TRBV29-1 and J usage is TRBJ2-3; a weak D match, TRBD2 (5 bases). This CDR3 spans 12 amino acids. Germline CDR1 is SQVTM and CDR2 is ANQGSEA. V was pared by 3 bases and J by 6 bases, with 10 bases between. CDR3 coding DNA: TGCAGCGTTGAGGCCGGGGTGGATACGCAGTATTTT. This sequence encodes CSVEAGVDTQYF.

Turning to this clonotype: Compared with germline, one end of the junction differs, possibly owing to a read error. The chain links TRBV20-1 to TRBJ2-1; 9 bases are a match to TRBD2. This CDR3 is 15 amino acids long. The germline gives CDR1 DFQATT, CDR2 SNEGSKA (reference sequence). The CDR3 loop is CSARRPSGELNGQFF. Here the CDR3 DNA reads TGCAGTGCTAGAAGGCCTAGCGGGGAGTTGAATGGGCAGTTCTTC.

The CDR3, as DNA: TGTGCCAGCAGTTTTGTACTCTCTGGGGCCAACGTCCTGACTTTC. Residues: CASSFVLSGANVLTF. This chain links TRBV12-3 or TRBV12-4 with TRBJ2-6; D not certain. The CDR3 is made up of 15 amino acids. The germline V and J ends were trimmed by 3 bases and 0 bases, with 6 bases remaining between them.

This chain uses TRBV9 with TRBJ2-1, with D maybe TRBD2 (5 bases). Germline V gene sequence: CDR1 SGDLS, CDR2 YYNGEE. There are 13 residues in the CDR3. The V end was cut by 0 bases, the J end by 14 bases, with 15 bases between. CDR3 coding DNA: TGTGCCAGCAGCGTAGGGACTGACGCTCGTGAGTTCTTC. It encodes CASSVGTDAREFF. Looking up the rest from reference TRBV9 and TRBJ2-1 gives the full variable domain: DSGVTQTPKHLITATGQRVTLRCSPRSGDLSVYWYQQSLDQGLQFLIQYYNGEERAKGNILERFSAQQFPDLHSELNLSSLELGDSALYFCASSVGTDAREFFGPGTRLTVL.

This clonotype has a handful of counts. The rearrangement joins TRBV4-2 to TRBJ2-5, with D unclear. Germline V gene data show CDR1 as LGHNA and CDR2 as YNFKEQ. Between the trimmed V and J ends, which lost 4 bases and 5 bases, there was a span of 17 bases. CDR3 length equals 15 residues. In nucleotides, the CDR3 is TGTGCCAGCAGCCCCCTAAGTGGCGGTGTGGAGACCCAGTACTTC. Translated, it gives CASSPLSGGVETQYF.

The CDR3 bases are TGTGCCAGCAGCGCGGAGACTAGTGCGTACGAGCAGTACTTC. It codes for CASSAETSAYEQYF. The rearrangement uses TRBV7-2 and TRBJ2-4, with D possibly TRBD2 on 6 matching bases. The J call is in doubt because the DNA end fits TRBJ2-7 better. CDR3 size: 14 residues. Germline-derived CDR1 and CDR2 are SGHTA and FQGNSA.

The genes are TRBV3-1 and TRBJ1-2, with D unresolved. The V end lost 6 bases, the J end lost 5 bases, and 16 bases lay between the germline ends. There are 14 residues in the CDR3. CDR1 is LGHDT and CDR2 is YNNKEL in the germline V gene (reference sequence). The CDR3 loop reads CASRPSNEGYGYTF. The CDR3 nucleotides are TGTGCCAGCAGGCCCTCCAATGAAGGATATGGCTACACCTTC.

The chain couples TRBV6-2 or TRBV6-3 to TRBJ2-7; D call uncertain. V dropped 6 bases and J dropped 0 bases, with 15 bases sitting between them. The CDR3 totals 15 residues. CDR1 MNHEY and CDR2 SVGEGT come from the germline V gene. DNA for the CDR3: TGTGCCAGCAGCAAGATCACCTCGGCCTCCTACGAGCAGTACTTC. It specifies CASSKITSASYEQYF.

This sequence joins TRBV10-3 and TRBJ2-3, with 9 bases identical to TRBD1. The CDR3 has 16 residues. The ends lost 6 bases at V and 3 bases at J; junction bases unmatched: 10. CDR1 and CDR2 from the germline V gene are ENHRY and SYGVKD. CDR3 sequence: CAIRKGTGSATDTQYF. The CDR3 coding sequence is TGTGCCATCAGAAAAGGGACAGGGTCTGCGACAGATACGCAGTATTTT.

As for this clonotype: At one end, the junction sequence differs from germline, possibly due to a read error. The chain joins TRBV12-3 or TRBV12-4 to TRBJ2-1; D might be TRBD1 or TRBD2, each matching 6 bases. The CDR3 has 15 amino acids. CDR3 amino acids: CAGRKSEGAYNEQFF. CDR3 bases: TGTGCCGGCAGAAAATCGGAGGGGGCCTACAATGAGCAGTTCTTC.

The chain employs TRBV28 and TRBJ2-3; unclear D gene. CDR3 size: 13 residues. Trimming took off 5 bases at V and 2 bases at J, with 8 bases between the two ends. Germline V CDR1 and CDR2: MDHEN, SYDVKM. DNA of the CDR3: TGTGCCAGCAGTATAACCTACACAGATACGCAGTATTTT. It encodes CASSITYTDTQYF. Looking up the rest from reference TRBV28 and TRBJ2-3 gives the full variable domain: DVKVTQSSRYLVKRTGEKVFLECVQDMDHENMFWYRQDPGLGLRLIYFSYDVKMKEKGDIPEGYSVSREKKERFSLILESASTNQTSMYLCASSITYTDTQYFGPGTRLTVL.

The chain carries TRBV20-1 and TRBJ2-1; 11 positions match TRBD2. Germline assignment: CDR1 DFQATT and CDR2 SNEGSKA (reference sequence). J was trimmed by 10 bases and V by 2 bases; bases with no gene match: 7. The CDR3 length is 14 residues. The CDR3 bases are TGCAGTGCTAGAAAGGTAGCGGGGGGGAGGGAGCAGTTCTTC. Residues: CSARKVAGGREQFF.

This clonotype was seen a handful of times. J is TRBJ2-7 and V is TRBV29-1, with 7 bases identical to TRBD2. The CDR3 is 13 amino acids. V lost 4 bases and J lost 3; bases outside the gene matches: 6. Germline V gives CDR1 SQVTM, CDR2 ANQGSEA. CDR3 residues: CSVGASGSYEQYF. The CDR3 coding sequence is TGCAGCGTTGGAGCTAGCGGAAGCTACGAGCAGTACTTC.

This chain links TRBV27 with TRBJ2-1; 13 nucleotides agree with TRBD2. Germline trimming cut 8 bases from V and 7 bases from J; bases unmatched to any gene: 8. Germline values: CDR1 MNHEY, CDR2 SMNVEV (reference sequence). This CDR3 is built from 15 residues. Here the CDR3 reads CASRPLLAGGNEQFF. The CDR3, as DNA: TGTGCCAGCCGTCCCCTACTAGCGGGAGGGAATGAGCAGTTCTTC.

This clonotype was found a few times. The rearrangement uses TRBV28 and TRBJ2-5; D not certain. CDR3 length: 13 residues. V lost 5 bases to trimming and J lost 4 bases, with 11 bases between them. In germline, CDR1 is MDHEN, CDR2 SYDVKM. The CDR3 DNA is TGTGCCAGCAGTGCACAACAGACAGAGACCCAGTACTTC. Translation: CASSAQQTETQYF.

J is TRBJ2-1 and V is TRBV20-1, with 7 bases identical to TRBD2. V gave up 5 bases and J gave up 0 bases; unmatched junction bases: 10. The CDR3 loop spans 16 amino acids. CDR1 is DFQATT and CDR2 is SNEGSKA in the germline V gene (reference sequence). CDR3 amino acids: CSALTSSGPSYNEQFF. The CDR3 region has the DNA TGCAGTGCTCTAACGTCTAGCGGACCCTCCTACAATGAGCAGTTCTTC.

The genes are TRBV4-2 and TRBJ2-1; D gene uncertain. The CDR3 spans 16 residues. V was cut by 1 base and J by 4 bases, with 14 bases left in between. The germline CDR1 and CDR2 sequences are LGHNA and YNFKEQ. CDR3 amino acids: CASSQGIPQTYNEQFF. The DNA for the CDR3 is TGTGCCAGCAGCCAAGGGATTCCACAAACTTACAATGAGCAGTTCTTC.

As regards this clonotype: Possible read error: a much larger clone is one base away. This sequence joins TRBV7-2 and TRBJ2-3; no reliable D call. Germline values: CDR1 SGHTA, CDR2 FQGNSA. The CDR3 extends over 13 amino acids. CDR3 DNA sequence: TGTGCCAGCAGCGTAGCCCATGCAGATACGCAGTATTTT. Its translation is CASSVAHADTQYF. The full variable domain, its missing parts supplied by reference TRBV7-2 and TRBJ2-3, is GAGVSQSPSNKVTEKGKDVELRCDPISGHTALYWYRQSLGQGLEFLIYFQGNSAPDKSGLPSDRFSAERTGGSVSTLTIQRTQQEDSAVYLCASSVAHADTQYFGPGTRLTVL.

The chain is built from TRBV27 and TRBJ2-7, with 7 nucleotides matching TRBD2. CDR1 is MNHEY, CDR2 SMNVEV, per germline (reference sequence). Trimming at V came to 2 bases and at J to 5 bases, leaving 6 bases not matched to a gene. The CDR3 totals 14 residues. The chain's CDR3 is CASSLGREFDEQYF. CDR3 DNA: TGTGCCAGCAGTTTAGGGCGGGAGTTCGACGAGCAGTACTTC.

The V and J genes are TRBV12-3 or TRBV12-4 and TRBJ2-7; D unresolved. V was shortened by 3 bases and J by 3 bases, with 12 bases between the two germline ends. The CDR3 extends over 14 amino acids. Here the CDR3 reads CASSFSPKLYEQYF. For the CDR3, the DNA is TGTGCCAGCAGTTTTTCTCCGAAGCTCTACGAGCAGTACTTC.

The chain is built from TRBV4-1 and TRBJ2-1, with unresolved D. Germline V gene data show CDR1 as MGHRA and CDR2 as YSYEKL. The CDR3 runs 15 residues. The V gene lost 1 base and the J gene lost 12 bases, with 19 bases spanning the gap. In DNA, the CDR3 is TGCGCCAGCAGCCAAGCACTGTCCCTCGAGCTACGGCAGTTCTTC. Translation gives CASSQALSLELRQFF.

V and J are TRBV9 and TRBJ2-2; D remains ambiguous. CDR1 and CDR2 (germline): SGDLS, YYNGEE. The CDR3 loop spans 16 amino acids. Trimming left V 4 bases short and J 0 bases short, with 13 bases between. This CDR3 is CASSRSEFANTGELFF. CDR3 DNA sequence: TGTGCCAGCAGCCGATCAGAGTTCGCGAACACCGGGGAGCTGTTTTTT.